Presented here are 16 T cell receptor beta chains from one specimen sequenced in a study of PD-L1 blockade in urothelial cancer. Assay: immunoSEQ multiplex PCR; the TCRdb copy retains only in-frame clones and omits some. The profile shows approximately 110,000 clones, under 85% of them singletons. Sample: PBMCs, taken around atezolizumab (anti-PD-L1) treatment. The receptors were sampled from a man in his forties or fifties with urothelial cancer.

V usage is TRBV9 and J usage is TRBJ1-5; tentatively, D is TRBD1 (6 bases). Trimming took off 4 bases at V and 5 bases at J, with 13 bases between the two ends. CDR3 length: 14 residues. Per germline, CDR1 SGDLS and CDR2 YYNGEE. The CDR3 here is CASSRQDGDQPQHF. Here the CDR3 DNA reads TGTGCCAGCAGCCGACAGGATGGCGATCAGCCCCAGCATTTT.

The rearrangement joins TRBV5-1 to TRBJ2-7; D possibly corresponds to TRBD1 (5 bases). This CDR3 region has 14 residues. V lost 4 bases, J lost 2 bases, and 13 bases lay in between. CDR1 SGHRS and CDR2 YFSETQ come from the germline V gene. In DNA form, the CDR3 reads TGCGCCAGCAGCCCGCCCCAGGGAACCTACGAGCAGTACTTC. This translates into CASSPPQGTYEQYF.

This chain joins TRBV6-5 and TRBJ2-7; D possibly corresponds to TRBD1 (6 bases). CDR3 length equals 13 residues. CDR1 MNHEY and CDR2 SVGAGI come from the germline V gene. The ends were cut back, 6 bases at V and 5 bases at J, with 14 bases in the middle. CDR3 in amino acids: CASRGNRVHEQYF. DNA of the CDR3: TGTGCCAGCAGGGGGAACAGGGTCCACGAGCAGTACTTC.

This clone occurred once. V gene TRBV9 combines with J gene TRBJ2-7; 12 nucleotides align to TRBD2. V trimming: 1 base; J trimming: 7 bases; junction bases outside the gene matches: 0. Germline-derived CDR1 and CDR2 are SGDLS and YYNGEE. CDR3 length equals 13 residues. The CDR3 DNA reads as TGTGCCAGCAGCGTACTAGCGGGAGGGGAGCAGTACTTC. Translation: CASSVLAGGEQYF.

The chain combines TRBV30 with TRBJ1-4; TRBD1 agrees at 8 bases. V lost 6 bases and J lost 4; bases outside the gene matches: 7. The CDR3 covers 14 residues. CDR1 and CDR2 from the germline V gene are GTSNPN and SVGIG (reference sequence). The CDR3 DNA sequence: TGTGCCTGCGGACAGGGCTTCGGTAATGAAAAACTGTTTTTT. Its protein product is CACGQGFGNEKLFF.

A single count supports this clone. This chain joins TRBV27 and TRBJ2-7; TRBD1 aligns across 7 bases. V lost 6 bases to trimming and J lost 2 bases; unmatched junction nucleotides: 10. The CDR3 is 15 residues long. Germline CDR1 and CDR2: MNHEY and SMNVEV (reference sequence). DNA of the CDR3: TGTGCCAGCAGCTACAAACAGGGGATCACCTACGAGCAGTACTTC. Translating it yields CASSYKQGITYEQYF.

This chain links TRBV7-9 with TRBJ2-2, with TRBD1 identical over 9 bases. Losses at the gene ends were 4 bases for V and 0 bases for J; bases not matched to a gene: 3. The CDR3 is 16 amino acids. Germline-derived CDR1 and CDR2 are SEHNR and FQNEAQ (reference sequence). CDR3 sequence reads: CASSYGQGTNTGELFF. In nucleotides, the CDR3 is TGTGCCAGCAGCTATGGACAGGGGACGAACACCGGGGAGCTGTTTTTT.

The genes are TRBV7-2 and TRBJ2-1, with 7 bases that match TRBD2. Germline-derived CDR1 and CDR2 are SGHTA and FQGNSA. V trimming: 1 base; J trimming: 9 bases; junction bases outside the gene matches: 9. The CDR3 is 15 amino acids. The CDR3 sequence is CASSLGGGREFEQFF. CDR3 bases: TGTGCCAGCAGCTTAGGGGGTGGGAGGGAATTTGAGCAGTTCTTC.

CDR3 bases: TGTGCCAGCAGTGAAGGGGGACTAGCGGAAGAGACCCAGTACTTC. Amino acid sequence: CASSEGGLAEETQYF. J is TRBJ2-5 and V is TRBV2, with TRBD2 matching 11 bases. This CDR3 is 15 amino acids long. The J segment lost 3 bases and the V segment lost 1 base, leaving 1 base of the junction unmatched. Germline V CDR1 and CDR2: SNHLY, FYNNEI.

CDR3 residues: CASSSSGRISYNEQFF. Here the CDR3 DNA reads TGTGCCAGTAGTAGTAGCGGGAGGATCTCCTACAATGAGCAGTTCTTC. The chain carries TRBV19 and TRBJ2-1, with 10 bases identical to TRBD2. Germline V gives CDR1 LNHDA, CDR2 SQIVND (reference sequence). Trimming removed 4 bases from V and 0 bases from J; junction bases left unmatched: 3. The CDR3 covers 16 residues. Variable domain in full (rest from reference TRBV19 and TRBJ2-1): DGGITQSPKYLFRKEGQNVTLSCEQNLNHDAMYWYRQDPGQGLRLIYYSQIVNDFQKGDIAEGYSVSREKKESFPLTVTSAQKNPTAFYLCASSSSGRISYNEQFFGPGTRLTVL.

To note about this clone: One end of the junction fails to match germline, which may point to a read error. This rearrangement joins TRBV2 to TRBJ1-2; D uncertain. The germline V gene has CDR1 SNHLY and CDR2 FYNNEI. The CDR3 runs 12 residues. CDR3 amino acids: CASSEDNYGYTF. CDR3 DNA: TGTGCCAGCAGCGAAGACAATTATGGCTACACCTTC.

This clone occurred once. Here the CDR3 DNA reads TGTGCCAGCAGGTCAGGGGTCATCGGGGAGCTGTTTTTT. This translates into CASRSGVIGELFF. The rearrangement links TRBV25-1 to TRBJ2-2; a weak D match, TRBD1 (6 bases). Trimming took 6 bases from V and 7 from J, leaving 12 bases between them. The CDR3 extends over 13 amino acids. Germline CDR1 is MGHDK and CDR2 is SYGVNS.

In this sample, this clone turned up once. The V call is TRBV6-1, the J call TRBJ1-1; maybe TRBD1 (6 bases). Trimming pared 6 bases from V and 4 bases from J, leaving 12 bases between. The CDR3 has 13 amino acids. Germline V gene lookup returns CDR1 MNHNS and CDR2 SASEGT. The CDR3 DNA follows: TGTGCCAGCAGAGAGACAGGTGGCACTGAAGCTTTCTTT. It codes for CASRETGGTEAFF.

V and J are TRBV7-2 and TRBJ2-7, with D perhaps TRBD1 (6 bases). Trimming pared 4 bases from V and 3 bases from J, leaving 13 bases between. The CDR3 consists of 14 residues. Per the germline V gene, CDR1 is SGHTA and CDR2 is FQGNSA. CDR3 DNA sequence: TGTGCCAGCAGCTCACGAGGGGGTAGCTACGAGCAGTACTTC. This gives the protein CASSSRGGSYEQYF. Together with reference TRBV7-2 and TRBJ2-7, the CDR3 gives the full variable domain: GAGVSQSPSNKVTEKGKDVELRCDPISGHTALYWYRQSLGQGLEFLIYFQGNSAPDKSGLPSDRFSAERTGGSVSTLTIQRTQQEDSAVYLCASSSRGGSYEQYFGPGTRLTVT.

The chain joins TRBV6-6 to TRBJ2-7; 9 nucleotides match TRBD1. V lost 5 bases, J lost 4 bases, and 6 bases stayed unmatched. The germline CDR1 and CDR2 sequences are MNHNY and SVGAGI (reference sequence). The CDR3 has 14 residues. In nucleotides, the CDR3 is TGTGCCAGCAGTGCCGGGACAGGGTTTTACGAGCAGTACTTC. This gives the protein CASSAGTGFYEQYF.

This chain uses TRBV11-2 with TRBJ1-3; D call uncertain. V was clipped by 3 bases and J by 0 bases, with 9 bases between them. The CDR3 is 15 residues long. Germline V gene sequence: CDR1 SGHAT, CDR2 FQNNGV. This CDR3 reads CASSFLTSSGNTIYF. Written as DNA, the CDR3 is TGTGCCAGCAGCTTCCTCACCAGCTCTGGAAACACCATATATTTT.